This T cell receptor beta chain was obtained from a study of blood T cell repertoires in COVID-19. This CDR3 spans 16 amino acids. Trimming took 4 bases from V and 4 from J, leaving 14 bases between them. Germline-derived CDR1 and CDR2 are SNHLY and FYNNEI. Source study methods: Scientists estimated how many nucleated cells there were by amplifying reference gene primers. Sequenced by immunoSEQ multiplex PCR; TCRdb stores in-frame clones only, minus some. V, J and clone size are those of that table, while D and trimming were read from the DNA. The sample has about 520,000 clones; 70% to 90% are singletons.

Specimen: peripheral blood. The J gene is TRBJ1-6, the V gene TRBV2, with a possible D match to TRBD1 (5 bases). The origin of this receptor is a human donor in a cohort sampled during active COVID-19. The CDR3 DNA reads TGTGCCAGCAGTGGGTCCGGGGGAGTATATAATTCACCCCTCCACTTT. This sequence encodes CASSGSGGVYNSPLHF.